This TCR beta chain was recovered during a study of tumor-infiltrating lymphocytes in primary liver carcinoma. Germline lookup yields CDR1 SEHNR and CDR2 FQNEAQ (reference sequence). The CDR3 is 15 residues long. The V and J ends lost 4 bases and 4 bases respectively, with 15 bases between them. The researchers produced TCR beta cDNA from roughly 500 ng total RNA with a constant-region primer. A slightly modified ARM-PCR protocol with three nested multiplex PCR rounds produced these TCR beta libraries. A C-beta reverse primer and TRBV1-TRBV30 forward primers served in each of the first two PCR rounds, at ten to eleven cycles apiece. Using its own MiXCR run on the multiplex PCR reads, TCRdb lists one record per CDR3 protein. The sample lists about 37,000 distinct CDR3 sequences; roughly 80% were seen once. In regard to this clonotype: Since a much larger clone is just one base distant, this may be a read error.

It was from roughly 20-30 mg of unsorted bulk tissue that RNA and DNA were co-extracted. The chain couples TRBV7-9 to TRBJ2-3; possibly TRBD2 for D (6 bases). Specimen: tumor-adjacent normal liver tissue. This TCR was recovered from a man aged 40-55 years with primary liver carcinoma and hepatitis B virus infection. The CDR3 protein is CASSSDTGGADTQYF. CDR3 DNA: TGTGCCAGCAGCTCGGACACGGGCGGGGCAGATACGCAGTATTTT.